What follows is one TCR beta chain and its context. CDR3 length equals 18 residues. Germline V CDR1 and CDR2: SGDLS, YYNGEE. Trimming cost V 1 base and J 2 bases; bases outside gene matches: 6. This entry comes from a study of radiation and T cells in renal cell carcinoma. Time point here: blood 4 weeks post-SBRT, at nephrectomy. Treatment described: 15 Gy SBRT to primary tumor, nephrectomy 4 weeks later. Nephrectomy followed 15 Gy stereotactic body radiation by 4 weeks. Clones were read by immunoSEQ multiplex PCR, and TCRdb kept only the in-frame ones, dropping some. The sample holds some 31,000 clones; 81% are singletons and the top ten take around a third.

The clonotype originates from a man aged 55 to 70 with renal cell carcinoma. The sequenced sample was blood, obtained from a patient whose treatment included radiotherapy and nephrectomy. This chain uses TRBV9 with TRBJ2-1; 13 bases are shared with TRBD2. The CDR3 loop reads CASSVRLGLAGAYNEQFF. CDR3 nucleotide sequence: TGTGCCAGCAGCGTAAGACTCGGACTAGCGGGAGCCTACAATGAGCAGTTCTTC. Combining the CDR3 with reference TRBV9 and TRBJ2-1 gives the whole variable domain DSGVTQTPKHLITATGQRVTLRCSPRSGDLSVYWYQQSLDQGLQFLIQYYNGEERAKGNILERFSAQQFPDLHSELNLSSLELGDSALYFCASSVRLGLAGAYNEQFFGPGTRLTVL.